One sample yielded the 7 T cell receptor beta chains listed below, sequenced in a study of patients and donors after allogeneic stem cell transplantation. TCRdb called the RT-PCR reads again in MiXCR, with one record for every CDR3 protein. The sample yields about 150,000 distinct CDR3 sequences, 37% seen once. Sequenced material: blood, either unsorted or a sorted T cell fraction (not recorded which). The receptors shown here come from a human donor who was either an allogeneic HSCT recipient or a stem cell or donor lymphocyte infusion donor (not recorded which). It is not recorded whose cells these are; they may come from a transplant donor.

The rearrangement joins TRBV4-1 to TRBJ1-4, with TRBD1 matching over 9 bases. The CDR3 sequence is 15 residues long. The V gene's germline CDR1 is MGHRA and CDR2 YSYEKL. V dropped 4 bases and J dropped 4; count of bases not matched to a gene: 4. The CDR3 loop reads CASSRRGQGNEKLFF. CDR3 nucleotide sequence: TGCGCCAGCAGCCGGCGGGGACAGGGTAATGAAAAACTGTTTTTT.

J is TRBJ1-1 and V is TRBV7-9; the match to TRBD1 covers 7 bases. CDR1 SEHNR and CDR2 FQNEAQ come from the germline V gene (reference sequence). The CDR3 consists of 14 residues. With V trimmed by 7 bases and J by 0 bases, 5 bases remained unmatched. CDR3 amino acids: CASNRGMVNTEAFF. CDR3 coding DNA: TGTGCCAGCAACAGGGGAATGGTGAACACTGAAGCTTTCTTT.

This clonotype was found a few times. This chain connects TRBV29-1 to TRBJ2-3; D gene uncertain. Germline V gene lookup returns CDR1 SQVTM and CDR2 ANQGSEA. This CDR3 region has 13 residues. Trimming pared 7 bases from V and 4 bases from J, leaving 15 bases between. CDR3 sequence: CSALPESADTQYF. The CDR3 DNA reads TGCAGCGCCCTACCGGAGTCGGCAGATACGCAGTATTTT.

The CDR3 coding sequence is TGTGCCAGCACTTCCAAGACAGGTCCCCTTTACGAGCAGTACTTC. It is translated as CASTSKTGPLYEQYF. The gene calls are TRBV6-1 and TRBJ2-7; a possible D gene is TRBD1 (6 bases). The CDR3 extends over 15 amino acids. The germline V gene has CDR1 MNHNS and CDR2 SASEGT. The V and J ends lost 7 bases and 4 bases respectively, with 20 bases between them.

V gene TRBV7-9 combines with J gene TRBJ2-2, with D perhaps TRBD1 (6 bases). This CDR3 spans 16 amino acids. The V and J ends lost 6 bases and 5 bases respectively, with 19 bases between them. CDR1 is SEHNR, CDR2 FQNEAQ, per germline (reference sequence). CDR3 sequence: CASSFPGHLSTGELFF. The CDR3 nucleotides read TGTGCCAGCAGTTTTCCGGGACACCTTTCGACCGGGGAGCTGTTTTTT.

V is TRBV9 and J is TRBJ2-1, with no clear D. The CDR3 loop spans 19 amino acids. The V gene lost 3 bases and the J gene lost 0 bases, with 22 bases spanning the gap. The V gene's germline CDR1 is SGDLS and CDR2 YYNGEE. CDR3 DNA: TGTGCCAGCAGCGATGGACCGGCCGTACCGACTCCCTCCTACAATGAGCAGTTCTTC. It yields the protein CASSDGPAVPTPSYNEQFF.

This clonotype was observed a few times. The V gene is TRBV27, the J gene TRBJ2-1; D might be TRBD1 or TRBD2, each matching 5 bases. Germline CDR1 MNHEY, CDR2 SMNVEV (reference sequence). With 4 bases removed from V and 0 bases from J, the gap between germline ends came to 13 bases. This CDR3 is 16 amino acids long. This chain's CDR3 is CASSYPGQSSYNEQFF. For the CDR3, the DNA is TGTGCCAGCAGTTACCCGGGGCAAAGCTCCTACAATGAGCAGTTCTTC.